The text below deals with one T cell receptor beta chain. These data come from a study of blood T cell repertoires in COVID-19. Turning to the study itself: From the United States, Italy and Spain came samples of acute and convalescent COVID-19.

The method was immunoSEQ multiplex PCR; TCRdb's version includes in-frame clones alone and lacks a portion of them. Among roughly 200,000 clones, roughly 88% were seen once, and the ten largest hold 4.5% to 7%. The CDR3 sequence is 15 residues long. V lost 7 bases, J lost 7 bases, and 9 bases stayed unmatched. Germline CDR1 is MNHEY and CDR2 is SMNVEV (reference sequence). Source material: PBMCs or T cells enriched from blood (not recorded which). The chain joins TRBV27 to TRBJ1-6, with 8 positions matching TRBD1. The TCR comes from a man aged 35-49 years with acute COVID-19. In nucleotides, the CDR3 is TGTGCCAGCACCTTGGGGACAGGTCCAAATTCACCCCTCCACTTT. It codes for CASTLGTGPNSPLHF.